One sample yielded the 15 T cell receptor beta chains listed below, sequenced in a study of CDR3 diversity in severe acne. TCRdb passed the PCR reads through MiXCR, listing each CDR3 protein once. The sample holds some 90,000 distinct CDR3 sequences, under 55% seen once. Sequencing used blood. Receptors originate from a male donor with severe acne vulgaris.

This clonotype appeared many times. The genes are TRBV7-2 and TRBJ2-7, with 7 bases aligning to TRBD2. CDR1 and CDR2 (germline): SGHTA, FQGNSA. Germline trimming cut 2 bases from V and 5 bases from J; bases unmatched to any gene: 12. The CDR3 runs 16 residues. The DNA of the CDR3 is TGTGCCAGCAGCTTATTCCGGCTAGCGGACAATAACGAGCAGTACTTC. Protein: CASSLFRLADNNEQYF.

CDR3 region: CASSFSGTGALGEKLFF. The CDR3 nucleotides read TGTGCCAGCAGTTTTTCCGGGACAGGGGCGTTGGGTGAAAAACTGTTTTTT. This chain joins TRBV12-3 or TRBV12-4 and TRBJ1-4; 10 nucleotides align to TRBD1. The junction had 11 bases not matched to a gene; V was cut back by 3 bases and J by 7 bases. The CDR3 consists of 17 residues.

Points on this clonotype: One end of the junction varies from germline; a read error may be responsible. CDR3 DNA: TGTGCCAGCAGTTACCTCGGGGGGGCAGGCGCTAATGAAAAACTGTTTTTT. As protein: CASSYLGGAGANEKLFF. The V and J genes are TRBV10-3 and TRBJ1-4; a weak D match, TRBD1 (6 bases). The germline CDR1 and CDR2 sequences are ENHRY and SYGVKD. The CDR3 consists of 17 residues.

This clonotype was recorded only once. The CDR3 loop is CAINPGLAIYEQYF. The DNA of the CDR3 is TGTGCCATCAACCCGGGACTAGCGATCTACGAGCAGTACTTC. J is TRBJ2-7 and V is TRBV10-3; 10 positions match TRBD2. In germline, CDR1 is ENHRY, CDR2 SYGVKD. The CDR3 is 14 residues long. V was clipped by 7 bases and J by 3 bases; unmatched bases: 6.

This clonotype was counted at least ten times. The J gene is TRBJ2-3, the V gene TRBV5-1; unclear D gene. Trimming removed 5 bases from V and 0 bases from J, with 7 bases in between. The CDR3 consists of 13 residues. The V gene's germline CDR1 is SGHRS and CDR2 YFSETQ. CDR3 DNA: TGCGCCAGCAGTGGGCCTAGCACAGATACGCAGTATTTT. Translated, it gives CASSGPSTDTQYF.

The chain recombines TRBV29-1 with TRBJ1-4; D gene uncertain. The CDR3 has 11 residues. In germline, CDR1 is SQVTM, CDR2 ANQGSEA. With 1 base removed from V and 8 bases from J, the gap between germline ends came to 5 bases. CDR3 in amino acids: CSVEVVEKLFF. CDR3 coding DNA: TGCAGCGTTGAAGTGGTGGAAAAACTGTTTTTT.

The genes are TRBV7-3 and TRBJ1-5; D remains unclear. The CDR3 has 13 amino acids. Trimming shortened V by 4 bases and J by 9 bases, and 13 bases separated the two germline ends. Per germline, CDR1 SGHTA and CDR2 FQGTGA. The chain's CDR3 is CASSYGGERPQHF. The CDR3 nucleotides read TGTGCCAGCAGCTACGGCGGGGAACGGCCCCAGCATTTT.

The chain combines TRBV30 with TRBJ2-5; 11 nucleotides match TRBD2. Trimming removed 0 bases from V and 4 bases from J; junction bases left unmatched: 1. This CDR3 is 14 amino acids long. The germline CDR1 and CDR2 sequences are GTSNPN and SVGIG (reference sequence). CDR3: CAWSVGTSGETQYF. The CDR3 nucleotides read TGTGCCTGGAGTGTAGGGACTAGCGGAGAGACCCAGTACTTC.

As concerns this clonotype: Here the CDR3 omits its conserved ending phenylalanine or tryptophan, so a read error is the likely source. The chain employs TRBV6-5 and TRBJ2-7; 9 bases map to TRBD1. Germline V CDR1 and CDR2: MNHEY, SVGAGI. The CDR3 totals 16 residues. CDR3 sequence: CASGYSRGQGSYEQYS. CDR3 bases: TGCGCCAGCGGTTACTCGAGGGGACAGGGCTCCTACGAGCAGTACTCC.

This clonotype was seen at least ten times. This rearrangement joins TRBV5-4 to TRBJ1-6; weak D call: TRBD1 (5 bases). The V and J ends lost 1 base and 7 bases respectively, with 9 bases between them. Germline V gene data show CDR1 as SGHNT and CDR2 as YYREEE (reference sequence). The CDR3 is 14 amino acids. CDR3 sequence (DNA): TGTGCCAGCAGCTTGTTGGCAGGGAATTCACCCCTCCACTTT. The encoded protein is CASSLLAGNSPLHF.

In its sample, this clonotype was seen many times. V usage is TRBV18 and J usage is TRBJ1-5; D gene uncertain. Per germline, CDR1 KGHSH and CDR2 LQKENI. Trimming stripped 0 bases from V and 11 bases from J, with 11 bases between. This CDR3 is built from 13 residues. The CDR3: CASSPPARTSQHF. The CDR3 DNA reads TGTGCCAGCTCACCACCAGCACGAACGTCCCAGCATTTT.

On this clonotype itself: A single base separates this from a much larger clone, so it may be a read error. V is TRBV7-2 and J is TRBJ1-3; D gene uncertain. V gave up 1 base and J gave up 0 bases, with 7 bases separating them. CDR1 is SGHTA, CDR2 FQGNSA, per germline. CDR3 length equals 15 residues. The CDR3 spells CTSSLGQPSGNTIYF. CDR3 sequence (DNA): TGTACCAGCAGCTTAGGACAACCCTCTGGAAACACCATATATTTT. Using reference TRBV7-2 and TRBJ1-3 for the parts outside the CDR3, the full variable domain is GAGVSQSPSNKVTEKGKDVELRCDPISGHTALYWYRQSLGQGLEFLIYFQGNSAPDKSGLPSDRFSAERTGGSVSTLTIQRTQQEDSAVYLCTSSLGQPSGNTIYFGEGSWLTVV.

The sample holds many counts of this clonotype. The chain links TRBV30 to TRBJ1-1; the D is unclear. Germline loops: CDR1 GTSNPN, CDR2 SVGIG (reference sequence). CDR3 length equals 11 residues. V was shortened by 7 bases and J by 5 bases, with 11 bases between the two germline ends. CDR3 region: CAYIGVTEAFF. Written as DNA, the CDR3 is TGTGCCTATATAGGTGTTACTGAAGCTTTCTTT. Using reference TRBV30 and TRBJ1-1 for the parts outside the CDR3, the full variable domain is SQTIHQWPATLVQPVGSPLSLECTVEGTSNPNLYWYRQAAGRGLQLLFYSVGIGQISSEVPQNLSASRPQDRQFILSSKKLLLSDSGFYLCAYIGVTEAFFGQGTRLTVV.

The sample holds one count of this clonotype. The chain joins TRBV15 to TRBJ2-1, with TRBD2 matching over 9 bases. The germline gives CDR1 LNHNV, CDR2 YYDKDF (reference sequence). With 5 bases clipped from V and 10 bases from J, the junction kept 6 bases outside the gene matches. The CDR3 loop spans 13 amino acids. The CDR3 here is CATSVAGVGEQFF. CDR3 nucleotide sequence: TGTGCCACCAGCGTAGCGGGAGTGGGAGAGCAGTTCTTC.

This clonotype was recorded a few times. This chain connects TRBV9 to TRBJ1-3; D remains ambiguous. Germline lookup yields CDR1 SGDLS and CDR2 YYNGEE. V lost 4 bases to trimming and J lost 4 bases, with 15 bases between them. The CDR3 length is 15 residues. CDR3 coding DNA: TGTGCCAGCAGCCCGCTGGGCCATGACGGAAACACCATATATTTT. Translation: CASSPLGHDGNTIYF.